Shown below are 12 T cell receptor beta chains from a single sample sequenced in a study of blood T cell repertoires in COVID-19. The protocol was immunoSEQ multiplex PCR, while the TCRdb copy is restricted to in-frame clones and leaves out a portion. The sample lists around 260,000 clones; approximately 93% were seen once. The sample consisted of peripheral blood. The receptors here all came from a woman aged 25 to 39 with COVID-19, enrolled during active disease.

CDR3 amino acids: CSATRPLNTEAFF. The CDR3 DNA sequence: TGCAGCGCCACTAGGCCGTTGAACACTGAAGCTTTCTTT. V is TRBV29-1 and J is TRBJ1-1, with no clear D. Germline CDR1 SQVTM, CDR2 ANQGSEA. Trimming pared 7 bases from V and 0 bases from J, leaving 12 bases between. The CDR3 is 13 amino acids.

The chain employs TRBV15 and TRBJ1-5; possibly TRBD1 for D (5 bases). CDR3 length equals 15 residues. The germline gives CDR1 LNHNV, CDR2 YYDKDF (reference sequence). V was trimmed by 0 bases and J by 1 base, leaving 7 bases between them. The DNA of the CDR3 is TGTGCCACCAGCAGAGAAGACAGAAGCAATCAGCCCCAGCATTTT. It yields the protein CATSREDRSNQPQHF. The full variable domain, rest sourced from reference TRBV15 and TRBJ1-5, is DAMVIQNPRYQVTQFGKPVTLSCSQTLNHNVMYWYQQKSSQAPKLLFHYYDKDFNNEADTPDNFQSRRPNTSFCFLDIRSPGLGDTAMYLCATSREDRSNQPQHFGDGTRLSIL.

The CDR3 region is CASSISLAGVYEQYF. The CDR3 nucleotides read TGTGCCAGTAGTATAAGTCTAGCGGGGGTTTACGAGCAGTACTTC. The chain carries TRBV19 and TRBJ2-7; 10 bases are shared with TRBD2. This CDR3 spans 15 amino acids. CDR1 and CDR2 from the germline V gene are LNHDA and SQIVND (reference sequence). Trimming took 2 bases from V and 4 from J; bases not matched to a gene: 5.

A few counts support this clone. This chain connects TRBV10-3 to TRBJ1-2; a possible D gene is TRBD1 (6 bases). This CDR3 region has 15 residues. In germline, CDR1 is ENHRY, CDR2 SYGVKD. Trimming took 0 bases from V and 6 from J, leaving 14 bases between them. CDR3 sequence (DNA): TGTGCCATCAGTGAGTCGATTTTCAGGGGAAATGGCTACACCTTC. Translated, it gives CAISESIFRGNGYTF.

The V call is TRBV5-6, the J call TRBJ2-3, with 9 bases that match TRBD2. Unmatched junction bases numbered 6, after V lost 2 bases and J lost 5 bases. The germline V gene has CDR1 SGHDT and CDR2 YYEEEE. The CDR3 loop spans 15 amino acids. CDR3 amino acids: CASSFQGSGRDTQYF. DNA for the CDR3: TGTGCCAGCAGCTTTCAGGGTAGCGGGAGAGATACGCAGTATTTT.

The chain couples TRBV30 to TRBJ2-5, with D possibly being TRBD2 (6 bases). Germline V gene sequence: CDR1 GTSNPN, CDR2 SVGIG (reference sequence). Trimming left V 5 bases short and J 3 bases short, with 13 bases between. This CDR3 spans 13 amino acids. The CDR3 DNA sequence: TGTGCCTGGGGTACGGGCGGGGAAGAGACCCAGTACTTC. Encoded protein: CAWGTGGEETQYF. The full variable domain, completed using reference TRBV30 and TRBJ2-5, is SQTIHQWPATLVQPVGSPLSLECTVEGTSNPNLYWYRQAAGRGLQLLFYSVGIGQISSEVPQNLSASRPQDRQFILSSKKLLLSDSGFYLCAWGTGGEETQYFGPGTRLLVL.

The rearrangement links TRBV28 to TRBJ2-7; 9 nucleotides agree with TRBD2. CDR1 is MDHEN, CDR2 SYDVKM, per germline. V gave up 2 bases and J gave up 7 bases; unmatched junction bases: 12. The CDR3 covers 16 residues. This CDR3 reads CASSLAGGPKPAEQYF. The CDR3 nucleotides read TGTGCCAGCAGTTTAGCGGGAGGGCCCAAACCAGCTGAGCAGTACTTC. Full variable domain (remainder filled in from reference TRBV28 and TRBJ2-7): DVKVTQSSRYLVKRTGEKVFLECVQDMDHENMFWYRQDPGLGLRLIYFSYDVKMKEKGDIPEGYSVSREKKERFSLILESASTNQTSMYLCASSLAGGPKPAEQYFGPGTRLTVT.

The J gene is TRBJ2-3, the V gene TRBV5-1; D might be TRBD2 (5 bases). The CDR3 consists of 15 residues. The V gene's germline CDR1 is SGHRS and CDR2 YFSETQ. V was clipped by 0 bases and J by 1 base, with 9 bases between them. DNA of the CDR3: TGCGCCAGCAGCTTGGCGGGATTTGGCACAGATACGCAGTATTTT. Its translation: CASSLAGFGTDTQYF.

The chain is built from TRBV11-1 and TRBJ2-5, with unresolved D. CDR1 and CDR2 (germline): SGHAT, FQDESV (reference sequence). Between the trimmed V and J ends, which lost 3 bases and 2 bases, there was a span of 7 bases. The CDR3 spans 13 residues. CDR3 sequence reads: CASSFSQQETQYF. In DNA form, the CDR3 reads TGTGCCAGCAGCTTTAGCCAGCAAGAGACCCAGTACTTC.

The J gene is TRBJ2-7, the V gene TRBV2, with 8 nucleotides matching TRBD2. V lost 7 bases to trimming and J lost 7 bases; unmatched junction nucleotides: 12. CDR3 length: 14 amino acids. Germline V gene lookup returns CDR1 SNHLY and CDR2 FYNNEI. The CDR3 protein is CASNGRLAGFEQYF. The CDR3 DNA reads TGTGCCAGCAATGGTCGTCTAGCGGGTTTTGAGCAGTACTTC. Supplemented by reference TRBV2 and TRBJ2-7, the full variable domain reads EPEVTQTPSHQVTQMGQEVILRCVPISNHLYFYWYRQILGQKVEFLVSFYNNEISEKSEIFDDQFSVERPDGSNFTLKIRSTKLEDSAMYFCASNGRLAGFEQYFGPGTRLTVT.

This chain joins TRBV28 and TRBJ2-5; 14 positions match TRBD2. Germline CDR1 is MDHEN and CDR2 is SYDVKM. V trimming: 6 bases; J trimming: 1 base; junction bases outside the gene matches: 4. The CDR3 totals 16 residues. This CDR3 reads CASRDGLAGGQETQYF. The CDR3 region has the DNA TGTGCCAGCAGAGATGGACTAGCGGGAGGCCAAGAGACCCAGTACTTC. The full variable domain, rest sourced from reference TRBV28 and TRBJ2-5, is DVKVTQSSRYLVKRTGEKVFLECVQDMDHENMFWYRQDPGLGLRLIYFSYDVKMKEKGDIPEGYSVSREKKERFSLILESASTNQTSMYLCASRDGLAGGQETQYFGPGTRLLVL.

The V gene is TRBV5-1, the J gene TRBJ2-2; tentatively, D is TRBD2 (5 bases). CDR3 length equals 15 residues. Germline-derived CDR1 and CDR2 are SGHRS and YFSETQ. The V end was cut by 0 bases, the J end by 3 bases, with 9 bases between. The CDR3 nucleotides read TGCGCCAGCAGCTTGGAGGAGGTGTACACCGGGGAGCTGTTTTTT. Translated, it gives CASSLEEVYTGELFF.